Sequencing of this T cell receptor beta chain was carried out in a study of neurological immune-mediated disorders. General study points: TCR clonal expansion peaked in HTLV-1-associated myelopathy patients and was lowest in multiple sclerosis patients. No expanded-clone CDR3 amino acid sequence recurred across subjects, suggesting private TCR-beta repertoires.

V dropped 4 bases and J dropped 4 bases, with 21 bases sitting between them. The CDR3 covers 16 residues. Germline lookup yields CDR1 DFQATT and CDR2 SNEGSKA (reference sequence). Worth noting for this clonotype: The antigen is not known. This may come from a read error, since a much larger clone is one base off.

Synthesis of cDNA used 5'RACE (with 10-nucleotide random UMIs). TCRdb fed the 5' RACE reads into MiXCR, producing one record per CDR3 protein. The sample has approximately 24,000 distinct CDR3 sequences, around an eighth seen once. The sequenced sample was PBMCs. The genes are TRBV20-1 and TRBJ2-3, with D perhaps TRBD1 (5 bases). This clonotype was sampled from a woman aged 40 to 55 with HTLV-1-associated myelopathy (HAM/TSP). This CDR3 is CSATSLGRLLADTQYF. CDR3 bases: TGCAGTGCTACCTCCCTGGGGCGACTGCTCGCAGATACGCAGTATTTT.